These T cell receptor beta chains were read from a single sample in a study of shared T cell receptors in the human thymus. Clones were sequenced by immunoSEQ multiplex PCR, and TCRdb holds only the in-frame ones, with some missing. The sample contains hundreds of thousands of clones, roughly 86% of which appear only once. This sample also belongs to another study, concerning human thymus T cells.

The sequenced material came from thymocytes. These receptors all come from a boy less than two years old with a congenital heart defect. The CDR3 runs from the conserved cysteine through the conserved F or W. Fields, in order: V gene, clone size, D gene, J gene, CDR3 DNA, CDR3 protein. D genes are given only for firm matches. The listing skips clone size in some rows; elsewhere it reads once, few, many or a size class.

v_gene: TRBV7-2
abundance: once
d_gene: .
j_gene: TRBJ2-3
CDR3nt: TGTGCCAGCAGCCCCTTTCCGGGGATGACAGATACGCAGTATTTT
CDR3aa: CASSPFPGMTDTQYF

v_gene: TRBV11-3
abundance: .
d_gene: .
j_gene: TRBJ2-3
CDR3nt: TGTGCCAGCAGCTTAGACCCGAGTACAGATACGCAGTATTTT
CDR3aa: CASSLDPSTDTQYF

v_gene: TRBV4-3
abundance: .
d_gene: TRBD2
j_gene: TRBJ2-1
CDR3nt: TGCGCCAGCAGCCAAGACGGGGGGGCCTACAATGAGCAGTTCTTC
CDR3aa: CASSQDGGAYNEQFF

v_gene: TRBV6-5
abundance: .
d_gene: .
j_gene: TRBJ2-1
CDR3nt: TGTGCCAGCAGTCCCCCTACGGGAGTGAATGAGCAGTTCTTC
CDR3aa: CASSPPTGVNEQFF

v_gene: TRBV4-3
abundance: few
d_gene: .
j_gene: TRBJ2-4
CDR3nt: TGCGCCAGCAGCCAAGACACTAGCTGGAAGTACATTCAGTACTTC
CDR3aa: CASSQDTSWKYIQYF

v_gene: TRBV19
abundance: .
d_gene: TRBD1
j_gene: TRBJ1-6
CDR3nt: TGTGCCAGTAGTCTCCGACAGGGGGATTCACCCCTCCACTTT
CDR3aa: CASSLRQGDSPLHF

v_gene: TRBV9
abundance: .
d_gene: TRBD1
j_gene: TRBJ1-6
CDR3nt: TGTGCCAGCAGCCCCCACCCGTCCGGGACAGGGAATTCACCCCTCCACTTT
CDR3aa: CASSPHPSGTGNSPLHF

v_gene: TRBV5-6
abundance: .
d_gene: TRBD1
j_gene: TRBJ2-1
CDR3nt: TGTGCCAGCAGCCGGCGGTTCGGACAGGTGGCAGGTGAGCAGTTCTTC
CDR3aa: CASSRRFGQVAGEQFF

v_gene: TRBV19
abundance: .
d_gene: .
j_gene: TRBJ1-5
CDR3nt: TGTGCCAGTACAAGTCTGCCGAGGCGGGATAGCAATCAGCCCCAGCATTTT
CDR3aa: CASTSLPRRDSNQPQHF

v_gene: TRBV2
abundance: .
d_gene: TRBD2
j_gene: TRBJ2-3
CDR3nt: TGTGCCAGCAGGGTGGGGACTAGCGGAGGGGATACGCAGTATTTT
CDR3aa: CASRVGTSGGDTQYF

v_gene: TRBV5-5
abundance: .
d_gene: .
j_gene: TRBJ1-2
CDR3nt: TGTGCCAGCAGCCCGGACAGATACTATGGCTACACCTTC
CDR3aa: CASSPDRYYGYTF

v_gene: TRBV5-1
abundance: few
d_gene: .
j_gene: TRBJ2-1
CDR3nt: TGCGCCAGCAGCTTCTTCTACCCGGATGAGCAGTTCTTC
CDR3aa: CASSFFYPDEQFF

v_gene: TRBV19
abundance: .
d_gene: .
j_gene: TRBJ1-5
CDR3nt: TGTGCCAGTAGTATCACAGGGTTACGGCAGCCCCAGCATTTT
CDR3aa: CASSITGLRQPQHF

v_gene: TRBV7-9
abundance: .
d_gene: .
j_gene: TRBJ2-2
CDR3nt: TGTGCCAGCAGCTTATCGGGCAGGGCCGAGAACACCGGGGAGCTGTTTTTT
CDR3aa: CASSLSGRAENTGELFF

v_gene: TRBV21-1
abundance: .
d_gene: .
j_gene: TRBJ2-2
CDR3nt: TGTGCCAGCAGCAAATGGAGGGTTCGTGACCGGACCGGGGAGCTGTTTTTT
CDR3aa: CASSKWRVRDRTGELFF

v_gene: TRBV30
abundance: .
d_gene: TRBD1
j_gene: TRBJ1-3
CDR3nt: TGTGCCTGGAGTGGGACAGGGGCCACCTCTGGAAACACCATATATTTT
CDR3aa: CAWSGTGATSGNTIYF

v_gene: TRBV5-1
abundance: .
d_gene: TRBD1
j_gene: TRBJ1-6
CDR3nt: TGCGCCAGCAGCTTGGGACAGGGAGGAAGTTCACCCCTCCACTTT
CDR3aa: CASSLGQGGSSPLHF

v_gene: TRBV4-3
abundance: .
d_gene: TRBD1
j_gene: TRBJ1-5
CDR3nt: TGCGCCAGCAGCCAAGGACGGGACAGGGGTCAGCCCCAGCATTTT
CDR3aa: CASSQGRDRGQPQHF

v_gene: TRBV5-1
abundance: .
d_gene: TRBD2
j_gene: TRBJ2-3
CDR3nt: TGCGCCAGCAGCTTGGGCGGGGGGTCCACAGATACGCAGTATTTT
CDR3aa: CASSLGGGSTDTQYF

v_gene: TRBV28
abundance: .
d_gene: .
j_gene: TRBJ1-5
CDR3nt: TGTGCCAGCAGTTTAGGGGGGGCACGGCAGCCCCAGCATTTT
CDR3aa: CASSLGGARQPQHF

v_gene: TRBV6-6
abundance: .
d_gene: .
j_gene: TRBJ1-1
CDR3nt: TGTGCCAGCAGGCCCCAGGGTTGGAACACTGAAGCTTTCTTT
CDR3aa: CASRPQGWNTEAFF

v_gene: TRBV18
abundance: .
d_gene: TRBD2
j_gene: TRBJ2-5
CDR3nt: TGTGCCAGCTCACCACCGCTTAGCGGGAGACAAGAGACCCAGTACTTC
CDR3aa: CASSPPLSGRQETQYF

v_gene: TRBV6-1
abundance: .
d_gene: .
j_gene: TRBJ2-1
CDR3nt: TGTGCCAGCAGTGATAATAGGGGGACCAATGAGCAGTTCTTC
CDR3aa: CASSDNRGTNEQFF

v_gene: TRBV28
abundance: .
d_gene: .
j_gene: TRBJ1-2
CDR3nt: TGTGCCAGCAGCCCCCGCAGGGGCGACGGCTACACCTTC
CDR3aa: CASSPRRGDGYTF

v_gene: TRBV5-1
abundance: .
d_gene: .
j_gene: TRBJ1-4
CDR3nt: TGCGCCAGCAGCTATGGTTCGGCCAGGAATGAAAAACTGTTTTTT
CDR3aa: CASSYGSARNEKLFF

v_gene: TRBV11-2
abundance: .
d_gene: TRBD2
j_gene: TRBJ2-2
CDR3nt: TGTGCCAGCAGCTTCCCACCCGTCTGGGGGAGGGAGCATCCCGGGGAGCTGTTTTTT
CDR3aa: CASSFPPVWGREHPGELFF

v_gene: TRBV18
abundance: .
d_gene: TRBD2
j_gene: TRBJ2-7
CDR3nt: TGTGCCAGCTCACCACCGGGAGTGGTTAGCGGGGCCTACGAGCAGTACTTC
CDR3aa: CASSPPGVVSGAYEQYF

v_gene: TRBV18
abundance: .
d_gene: .
j_gene: TRBJ2-7
CDR3nt: TGTGCCAGCTCACCTTTACCGGGACTCGGGAGATACGAGCAGTACTTC
CDR3aa: CASSPLPGLGRYEQYF

v_gene: TRBV6-1
abundance: once
d_gene: TRBD2
j_gene: TRBJ2-7
CDR3nt: TGTGCCAGCAGTGAAAAGGAACTAGCGGGGGGGCCCTACGAGCAGTACTTC
CDR3aa: CASSEKELAGGPYEQYF